These 21 T cell receptor beta chains were all obtained from the same sample, sequenced in a study of blood T cell repertoires in COVID-19. Produced via immunoSEQ multiplex PCR; TCRdb's table is partial and in-frame only. This table has approximately 450,000 clones, over 75% appearing once. The material sequenced was PBMCs or T cells enriched from blood (not recorded which). Every receptor here comes from a man aged 25-45 years who had recovered from COVID-19.

In this sample, this clone turned up once. This rearrangement joins TRBV19 to TRBJ2-7; 9 bases map to TRBD2. Germline loops: CDR1 LNHDA, CDR2 SQIVND (reference sequence). Unmatched junction bases numbered 13, after V lost 3 bases and J lost 4 bases. The CDR3 spans 17 residues. The CDR3 DNA is TGTGCCAGTAGTATGTTTTTGCGGGAGGGAACAACGTACGAGCAGTACTTC. Amino acids: CASSMFLREGTTYEQYF.

This rearrangement joins TRBV7-3 to TRBJ1-5; unclear D gene. The CDR3 is 15 amino acids. Trimming cost V 2 bases and J 1 base, with 9 bases left between them. Germline V gene lookup returns CDR1 SGHTA and CDR2 FQGTGA. The CDR3 nucleotides read TGTGCCAGCAGCTTAGGAGGAGGCAGCAATCAGCCCCAGCATTTT. This codes for CASSLGGGSNQPQHF.

The chain couples TRBV4-2 to TRBJ1-1, with no clear D. The germline V gene encodes CDR1 LGHNA and CDR2 YNFKEQ. Trimming shortened V by 1 base and J by 1 base, and 13 bases separated the two germline ends. The CDR3 is 16 residues long. The CDR3 DNA follows: TGTGCCAGCAGCCAAGGTTGGGCGGAGGGGAACACTGAAGCTTTCTTT. Translation: CASSQGWAEGNTEAFF.

This sequence joins TRBV27 and TRBJ2-2; D gene unclear. V lost 5 bases and J lost 7, with 5 bases in between. The germline CDR1 and CDR2 sequences are MNHEY and SMNVEV (reference sequence). The CDR3 runs 11 residues. CDR3 bases: TGTGCCAGCAGTCCAGGCGGGGAGCTGTTTTTT. It encodes CASSPGGELFF.

With respect to this clone: The same CDR3 is also encoded by other DNA sequences in this sample. V gene TRBV28 combines with J gene TRBJ2-7; TRBD1 agrees at 7 bases. Germline V gene sequence: CDR1 MDHEN, CDR2 SYDVKM. CDR3 length: 14 amino acids. Unmatched junction bases numbered 6, after V lost 4 bases and J lost 3 bases. The CDR3 is CASSSRDSHYEQYF. DNA for the CDR3: TGTGCCAGCAGTTCCCGGGACAGTCACTACGAGCAGTACTTC.

V is TRBV30 and J is TRBJ1-1; tentative D call: TRBD1 (5 bases). Per germline, CDR1 GTSNPN and CDR2 SVGIG (reference sequence). CDR3 length: 13 amino acids. V was trimmed by 8 bases and J by 7 bases, leaving 20 bases between them. This CDR3 reads CARTGLSGDEAFF. The CDR3 nucleotides read TGTGCCAGGACGGGACTTTCGGGGGATGAAGCTTTCTTT.

The chain has TRBV5-1 and TRBJ2-7; 7 bases line up with TRBD1. Germline CDR1 and CDR2: SGHRS and YFSETQ. The length of the CDR3 is 15 residues. V dropped 2 bases and J dropped 6; count of bases not matched to a gene: 11. CDR3 nucleotide sequence: TGCGCCAGCAGCTTAAACCGGGACAGTATTGCCGAGCAGTACTTC. Translated, it gives CASSLNRDSIAEQYF. The variable domain in full, with the rest retrieved from reference TRBV5-1 and TRBJ2-7, is KAGVTQTPRYLIKTRGQQVTLSCSPISGHRSVSWYQQTPGQGLQFLFEYFSETQRNKGNFPGRFSGRQFSNSRSEMNVSTLELGDSALYLCASSLNRDSIAEQYFGPGTRLTVT.

The chain couples TRBV7-8 to TRBJ2-1; TRBD2 is a possible D gene (6 bases). Trimming left V 5 bases short and J 4 bases short, with 12 bases between. Per germline, CDR1 SGHVS and CDR2 FQNEAQ. The CDR3 is made up of 14 amino acids. The chain's CDR3 is CASSLSGGYNEQFF. DNA of the CDR3: TGTGCCAGCAGCCTTAGCGGAGGGTACAATGAGCAGTTCTTC.

The table lists this clone with a count of one. This rearrangement joins TRBV6-2 or TRBV6-3 to TRBJ1-5; a weak D match, TRBD1 (6 bases). The length of the CDR3 is 15 residues. Trimming removed 4 bases at V and 7 bases at J, with 17 bases between. The germline V gene has CDR1 MNHEY and CDR2 SVGEGT. The CDR3 region is CASSSLSVGGQPQHF. In DNA form, the CDR3 reads TGTGCCAGCAGTTCCCTGAGCGTTGGGGGCCAGCCCCAGCATTTT.

This chain connects TRBV19 to TRBJ2-7; 9 bases line up with TRBD1. Germline CDR1 is LNHDA and CDR2 is SQIVND (reference sequence). Trimming at V came to 3 bases and at J to 1 base, leaving 4 bases not matched to a gene. The CDR3 consists of 15 residues. CDR3 amino acids: CASSMGQGWSYEQYF. The CDR3 DNA reads as TGTGCCAGTAGTATGGGACAGGGATGGTCCTACGAGCAGTACTTC. Complete variable domain (other parts from reference TRBV19 and TRBJ2-7): DGGITQSPKYLFRKEGQNVTLSCEQNLNHDAMYWYRQDPGQGLRLIYYSQIVNDFQKGDIAEGYSVSREKKESFPLTVTSAQKNPTAFYLCASSMGQGWSYEQYFGPGTRLTVT.

This chain connects TRBV13 to TRBJ2-1; 8 bases agree with TRBD2. The trim removed 4 bases at V and 7 bases at J, leaving 6 bases unmatched. This CDR3 has 14 amino acids. Germline V gene sequence: CDR1 PRHDT, CDR2 FYEKMQ (reference sequence). The CDR3, as DNA: TGTGCCAGCAGCTCGGGAGGGCCTGGGAATGAGCAGTTCTTC. It specifies CASSSGGPGNEQFF.

The J gene is TRBJ2-1, the V gene TRBV10-3; the D gene is possibly TRBD1 (6 bases). Looked up from germline, CDR1 is ENHRY and CDR2 is SYGVKD. The CDR3 has 15 residues. V was cut by 6 bases and J by 6 bases, with 18 bases left in between. The CDR3 here is CAIREDRPPGNEQFF. CDR3 in DNA: TGTGCCATCAGGGAAGACAGGCCTCCTGGCAATGAGCAGTTCTTC.

This clone was counted once. The genes are TRBV6-5 and TRBJ1-5, with 9 bases fitting TRBD1. Per germline, CDR1 MNHEY and CDR2 SVGAGI. V lost 6 bases and J lost 2; bases outside the gene matches: 5. The CDR3 length is 15 residues. In nucleotides, the CDR3 is TGTGCCAGCAGGACGGGACAGGGAGGCAATCAGCCCCAGCATTTT. Residues: CASRTGQGGNQPQHF.

The chain is built from TRBV5-6 and TRBJ1-3; 7 bases agree with TRBD1. The CDR3 is made up of 14 amino acids. Germline V lookup: CDR1 SGHDT, CDR2 YYEEEE. Germline trimming cut 4 bases from V and 5 bases from J; bases unmatched to any gene: 6. The CDR3 region has the DNA TGTGCCAGCAGCCGGGACAGTGGGCGAAACACCATATATTTT. Its protein product is CASSRDSGRNTIYF.

The J gene is TRBJ1-2, the V gene TRBV19, with 7 bases fitting TRBD1. The CDR3 has 14 amino acids. Germline CDR1 is LNHDA and CDR2 is SQIVND (reference sequence). J was trimmed by 5 bases and V by 5 bases; bases with no gene match: 8. The CDR3 sequence: CASSPGRQGYGYTF. CDR3 bases: TGTGCCAGTAGTCCAGGGAGACAGGGTTATGGCTACACCTTC.

This clone was detected only once. In DNA form, the CDR3 reads TGTGCCAGCAGTTTATCCCCTCAGGGGACCTACAATGAGCAGTTCTTC. It translates to CASSLSPQGTYNEQFF. The chain has TRBV28 and TRBJ2-1, with D possibly matching TRBD1 (6 bases). The CDR3 totals 16 residues. Trimming removed 1 base from V and 2 bases from J, with 12 bases in between. Germline V gene sequence: CDR1 MDHEN, CDR2 SYDVKM.

V is TRBV24-1 and J is TRBJ1-2, with D possibly being TRBD1 (6 bases). Trimming left V 4 bases short and J 8 bases short, with 10 bases between. The germline CDR1 and CDR2 sequences are KGHDR and SFDVKD. This CDR3 spans 12 amino acids. The CDR3 region is CATSDRRGGYTF. The CDR3, as DNA: TGTGCCACCAGTGACCGCAGGGGCGGCTACACCTTC.

This chain connects TRBV27 to TRBJ1-6; 7 nucleotides agree with TRBD1. The V and J ends lost 7 bases and 7 bases, in that order; junction bases with no gene match: 7. Germline-derived CDR1 and CDR2 are MNHEY and SMNVEV (reference sequence). The CDR3 is 14 residues long. The CDR3 DNA is TGTGCCAGCACGCTGGCAGGGGGAAATTCACCCCTCCACTTT. Encoded protein: CASTLAGGNSPLHF.

This chain connects TRBV3-1 (or the pseudogene TRBV3-2) to TRBJ2-4; tentative D call: TRBD1 (5 bases). Trimming shortened V by 4 bases and J by 0 bases, and 13 bases separated the two germline ends. From germline, CDR1 is LGHDT and CDR2 YNNKEL (reference sequence). CDR3 size: 16 residues. The CDR3 DNA reads as TGTGCCAGCAGCCTTCTAAGACAGTTAGCCAAAAACATTCAGTACTTC. It codes for CASSLLRQLAKNIQYF.

This chain connects TRBV12-3 or TRBV12-4 to TRBJ1-1; D unclear. The CDR3 is 13 residues long. V lost 3 bases to trimming and J lost 5 bases, with 10 bases between them. DNA of the CDR3: TGTGCCAGCAGTTTGACGGGAGAAACTGAAGCTTTCTTT. It translates to CASSLTGETEAFF.

The chain employs TRBV11-2 and TRBJ2-1; 10 bases line up with TRBD2. This CDR3 has 16 amino acids. The germline V gene encodes CDR1 SGHAT and CDR2 FQNNGV. Trimming removed 2 bases from V and 7 bases from J; junction bases left unmatched: 8. CDR3 sequence: CASSLRRLAGQNEQFF. In DNA, the CDR3 is TGTGCCAGCAGCTTAAGGCGACTAGCGGGTCAGAATGAGCAGTTCTTC. Combining the CDR3 with reference TRBV11-2 and TRBJ2-1 gives the whole variable domain EAGVAQSPRYKIIEKRQSVAFWCNPISGHATLYWYQQILGQGPKLLIQFQNNGVVDDSQLPKDRFSAERLKGVDSTLKIQPAKLEDSAVYLCASSLRRLAGQNEQFFGPGTRLTVL.